These 2 T cell receptor beta chains came from one sample sequenced in a study of graft-versus-host responses after intestinal transplantation. Tissue processing of the graft released intraepithelial and lamina propria lymphocytes from it. Sequencing was performed with immunoSEQ multiplex PCR; in TCRdb, only in-frame clones are kept and a portion is missing. The table has approximately 60,000 clones, around 86% seen once. The starting material was ileum tissue, obtained roughly 54 weeks after transplant. The receptors originated from a human patient who received an intestinal transplant, so some T cells may come from the graft donor.

This clone was observed once. CDR3 coding DNA: TGTGCCAGCAGCTTGGGCGTGAATGAAAAACTGTTTTTT. Protein: CASSLGVNEKLFF. The chain couples TRBV11-2 to TRBJ1-4; no firm D call. Germline CDR1 and CDR2: SGHAT and FQNNGV. V shed 3 bases and J shed 5 bases, with 7 bases lying between them. The CDR3 sequence is 13 residues long.

The chain is built from TRBV9 and TRBJ2-5; 10 bases fit TRBD2. The CDR3 loop spans 16 amino acids. J lost 5 bases, V lost 0 bases, and 7 bases had no gene match. From germline, CDR1 is SGDLS and CDR2 YYNGEE. CDR3 nucleotide sequence: TGTGCCAGCAGCGTAGCTCCAGCGGGGGGGCAGGAGACCCAGTACTTC. It translates to CASSVAPAGGQETQYF.